One sample yielded the 21 T cell receptor beta chains listed below, sequenced in a study of CD8+CD57+ T cells in acquired aplastic anemia. The use of genomic DNA as template underpinned the TCR beta VDJ and CDR3 profiling. TCRdb reprocessed the reads with MiXCR, giving one entry per CDR3 protein. This table holds 100,000 to 150,000 distinct CDR3 sequences, approximately 40% found once. An expansion of CD8+CD57+ cells by flow cytometry had been shown in patients chosen for sequencing. The sample comprised sorted CD4+, CD8+, or CD8+CD57+ T cells (not recorded which) from PBMCs. The receptors originated from a human donor with aplastic anemia.

This clonotype was detected many times. The gene calls are TRBV5-1 and TRBJ2-5; D not resolved. The germline gives CDR1 SGHRS, CDR2 YFSETQ. This CDR3 has 13 amino acids. Deletions cut 2 bases from V and 2 bases from J, with 7 bases between. CDR3 protein: CASSFDQQETQYF. DNA of the CDR3: TGCGCCAGCAGCTTCGACCAGCAAGAGACCCAGTACTTC. The variable domain in full, with the rest retrieved from reference TRBV5-1 and TRBJ2-5, is KAGVTQTPRYLIKTRGQQVTLSCSPISGHRSVSWYQQTPGQGLQFLFEYFSETQRNKGNFPGRFSGRQFSNSRSEMNVSTLELGDSALYLCASSFDQQETQYFGPGTRLLVL.

This clonotype was seen a handful of times. J is TRBJ2-1 and V is TRBV4-3; D is ambiguous. The V gene lost 0 bases and the J gene lost 6 bases, with 15 bases spanning the gap. The germline gives CDR1 LGHNA, CDR2 YSLEER. The CDR3 is made up of 16 amino acids. CDR3 residues: CASSQERVVWANEQFF. DNA of the CDR3: TGCGCCAGCAGCCAAGAAAGGGTAGTGTGGGCCAATGAGCAGTTCTTC.

Note on this clonotype: A much bigger clone sits one base away, suggesting this may be a read error. This chain uses TRBV12-3 or TRBV12-4 with TRBJ1-2; perhaps TRBD1 as D (6 bases). The V end lost 3 bases, the J end lost 7 bases, and 21 bases lay between the germline ends. The CDR3 length is 16 residues. The chain's CDR3 is CASSLGSDSRGTGYTF. The CDR3 DNA follows: TGTGCCAGCAGTTTGGGGTCGGACAGCAGAGGAACTGGCTACACCTTC.

In this sample, this clonotype turned up many times. The chain recombines TRBV15 with TRBJ2-3; a weak D match, TRBD2 (6 bases). The V gene lost 4 bases and the J gene lost 0 bases, with 17 bases spanning the gap. Germline V CDR1 and CDR2: LNHNV, YYDKDF (reference sequence). The CDR3 is 17 residues long. DNA for the CDR3: TGTGCCACCAGCATCCTATGGGCGGAGGGAAGCACAGATACGCAGTATTTT. This encodes CATSILWAEGSTDTQYF.

This clonotype was counted ten times or more. This sequence joins TRBV11-2 and TRBJ1-2; D is ambiguous. V was cut by 0 bases and J by 8 bases, with 13 bases left in between. The germline gives CDR1 SGHAT, CDR2 FQNNGV. The CDR3 is 14 amino acids. The CDR3 DNA reads as TGTGCCAGCAGCTTAGATCAACGGGATAAGGGCTACACCTTC. It is translated as CASSLDQRDKGYTF.

This clonotype was seen only a few times. The chain joins TRBV4-3 to TRBJ2-5, with TRBD2 matching over 9 bases. The CDR3 has 19 amino acids. The V and J ends lost 2 bases and 4 bases, in that order; junction bases with no gene match: 17. Germline loops: CDR1 LGHNA, CDR2 YSLEER. The CDR3 nucleotides read TGCGCCAGCAGCCAAAGTTACCCCGCCCTCGGCGGGGGGGCAGAGACCCAGTACTTC. It is translated as CASSQSYPALGGGAETQYF.

The rearrangement links TRBV9 to TRBJ2-5, with TRBD2 matching 12 bases. This CDR3 has 15 residues. The trim removed 3 bases at V and 2 bases at J, leaving 2 bases unmatched. The germline V gene has CDR1 SGDLS and CDR2 YYNGEE. CDR3 DNA: TGTGCCAGCAGCGGGGGGACTAGCGGGCAAGAGACCCAGTACTTC. Its protein is CASSGGTSGQETQYF.

This chain connects TRBV10-3 to TRBJ2-7, with D perhaps TRBD2 (6 bases). V lost 10 bases and J lost 0, with 16 bases in between. Per germline, CDR1 ENHRY and CDR2 SYGVKD. The CDR3 has 14 amino acids. CDR3 amino acids: CASESGVNSYEQYF. DNA for the CDR3: TGTGCCAGCGAGTCGGGAGTAAACTCCTACGAGCAGTACTTC.

This chain uses TRBV14 with TRBJ2-3; TRBD2 matches 12 bases. The CDR3 spans 16 residues. The V gene's germline CDR1 is SGHDN and CDR2 FVKESK. J lost 3 bases, V lost 4 bases, and 5 bases had no gene match. CDR3 region: CASSPGTSGLTDTQYF. CDR3 DNA sequence: TGTGCCAGCAGCCCCGGGACTAGCGGGCTTACAGATACGCAGTATTTT.

Notes on this clonotype: A much bigger clone sits one base away, suggesting this may be a read error. V gene TRBV19 combines with J gene TRBJ2-2; 9 bases are a match to TRBD2. Germline CDR1 reads LNHDA; CDR2 reads SQIVND (reference sequence). This CDR3 has 16 amino acids. CDR3 region: CASSDAGLAFTGGLFF. The CDR3 DNA is TGTGCCAGTAGTGATGCGGGACTAGCCTTCACCGGGGGGCTGTTTTTT.

V usage is TRBV2 and J usage is TRBJ2-1; D perhaps matches TRBD1 (6 bases). Looked up from germline, CDR1 is SNHLY and CDR2 is FYNNEI. Trimming pared 9 bases from V and 10 bases from J, leaving 13 bases between. This CDR3 spans 11 amino acids. The CDR3 is CASSPQGEQFF. The CDR3 DNA is TGTGCCAGTAGCCCCCAGGGGGAGCAGTTCTTC.

Concerning this clonotype: A much bigger clone sits one base away, suggesting this may be a read error. The chain couples TRBV12-3 or TRBV12-4 to TRBJ2-3; tentative D call: TRBD1 (6 bases). The CDR3 covers 15 residues. Here the CDR3 DNA reads TGTGCCAACAGTTTACAGGGTACTTACACAGATACGCAGTATTTT. It yields the protein CANSLQGTYTDTQYF.

This clonotype was detected ten times or more. The chain recombines TRBV29-1 with TRBJ2-7; D is perhaps TRBD1 (6 bases). Per the germline V gene, CDR1 is SQVTM and CDR2 is ANQGSEA. The V end lost 5 bases, the J end lost 3 bases, and 11 bases lay between the germline ends. This CDR3 comprises 12 residues. CDR3 nucleotide sequence: TGCAGCGTTAGCCAGGGGAACTACGAGCAGTACTTC. It specifies CSVSQGNYEQYF.

The chain has TRBV2 and TRBJ2-5; D call uncertain. This CDR3 region has 12 residues. V was pared by 9 bases and J by 0 bases, with 8 bases between. CDR1 is SNHLY and CDR2 is FYNNEI in the germline V gene. The CDR3 sequence: CARRKDQETQYF. DNA of the CDR3: TGTGCCAGACGGAAGGACCAAGAGACCCAGTACTTC.

The CDR3: CASSTTDSSAGNTIYF. The CDR3 nucleotides read TGTGCCAGCAGTACCACGGACAGCTCGGCTGGAAACACCATATATTTT. The chain recombines TRBV12-3 or TRBV12-4 with TRBJ1-3, with a weak D call TRBD1 (6 bases). V was cut by 5 bases and J by 2 bases, with 16 bases left in between. The CDR3 spans 16 residues.

This clonotype was found many times. V and J are TRBV6-4 and TRBJ1-1; TRBD1 is a possible D gene (5 bases). Germline V lookup: CDR1 MRHNA, CDR2 SNTAGT. The CDR3 sequence is 13 residues long. The V end was cut by 5 bases, the J end by 11 bases, with 18 bases between. The CDR3 loop reads CASSSYTGERAFF. CDR3 in DNA: TGTGCCAGCAGTTCCTACACGGGGGAAAGGGCTTTCTTT.

The rearrangement joins TRBV10-1 to TRBJ2-7; D is possibly TRBD1 (6 bases). The germline gives CDR1 WNHNN, CDR2 SYGVQD (reference sequence). The CDR3 length is 13 residues. CDR3 amino acids: CVSSVGTKYEQYV. CDR3 nucleotides: TGCGTCAGCAGTGTCGGGACAAAATACGAGCAGTACGTC.

The gene calls are TRBV5-6 and TRBJ2-5, with unresolved D. Germline assignment: CDR1 SGHDT and CDR2 YYEEEE. Trimming left V 0 bases short and J 1 base short, with 7 bases between. The CDR3 extends over 14 amino acids. The CDR3 region is CASSLATFQETQYF. The CDR3, as DNA: TGTGCCAGCAGCTTGGCAACGTTCCAAGAGACCCAGTACTTC.

This chain uses TRBV7-8 with TRBJ2-7; weak D call: TRBD2 (6 bases). Germline CDR1 SGHVS, CDR2 FQNEAQ. The CDR3 spans 15 residues. V was shortened by 3 bases and J by 4 bases, with 16 bases between the two germline ends. This CDR3 is CASSLPRGPGYEQYV. The CDR3 nucleotides read TGTGCCAGCAGCTTGCCGCGGGGCCCCGGATACGAGCAGTACGTC.

In this sample, this clonotype turned up many times. The genes are TRBV4-1 and TRBJ2-7; D could derive from TRBD1 or TRBD2 (6 bases each). The CDR3 length is 14 residues. Deletions cut 4 bases from V and 6 bases from J, with 16 bases between. Germline V lookup: CDR1 MGHRA, CDR2 YSYEKL. CDR3 in DNA: TGCGCCAGCAGCCTACTTATCGGGGGCGGCGAGCAGTACTTC. This encodes CASSLLIGGGEQYF.

In this sample, this clonotype turned up many times. The chain has TRBV4-3 and TRBJ1-5, with D unresolved. The germline V gene encodes CDR1 LGHNA and CDR2 YSLEER. V was shortened by 7 bases and J by 7 bases, with 17 bases between the two germline ends. The CDR3 runs to 14 residues. DNA of the CDR3: TGCGCCAGCAACCGCCGGGCCGCAGAACAGCCCCAGCATTTT. Translating it yields CASNRRAAEQPQHF.